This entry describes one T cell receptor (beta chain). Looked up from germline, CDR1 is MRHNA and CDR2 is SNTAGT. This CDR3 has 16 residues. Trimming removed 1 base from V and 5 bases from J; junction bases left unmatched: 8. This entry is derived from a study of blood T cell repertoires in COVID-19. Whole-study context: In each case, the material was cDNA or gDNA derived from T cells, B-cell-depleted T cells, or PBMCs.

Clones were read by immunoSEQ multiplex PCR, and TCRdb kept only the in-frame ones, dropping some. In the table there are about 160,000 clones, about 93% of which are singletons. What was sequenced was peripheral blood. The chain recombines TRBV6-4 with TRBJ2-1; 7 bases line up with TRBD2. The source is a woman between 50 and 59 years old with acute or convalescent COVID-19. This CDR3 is CASSDWGGRANNEQFF. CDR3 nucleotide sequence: TGTGCCAGCAGTGACTGGGGTGGGAGGGCCAACAATGAGCAGTTCTTC.